A selection of T cell receptor beta chains follows, all from one sample in a study of blood T cell repertoires in COVID-19. Assay: immunoSEQ multiplex PCR; the TCRdb copy retains only in-frame clones and omits some. The profile shows about 95,000 clones, about 89% of them singletons. Specimen: peripheral blood. The receptors shown here come from a human donor in a cohort sampled during active COVID-19. The CDR3 runs from the conserved cysteine through the conserved F or W. Each record gives: D gene, clone size, V gene, J gene, CDR3 protein, CDR3 DNA. A D gene is named only where the DNA matches it firmly. Rows give clone size only sometimes, using once, few, many, or a class for an expanded clone.

NA	NA	TRBV9	TRBJ1-4	CASSGETEKDEKLFF	TGTGCCAGCAGCGGAGAAACGGAGAAGGATGAAAAACTGTTTTTT
TRBD1	NA	TRBV3-1/TRBV3-2	TRBJ2-7	CASSPGTGGAEQYF	TGTGCCAGCAGCCCCGGGACAGGTGGGGCCGAGCAGTACTTC
TRBD1	NA	TRBV7-3	TRBJ1-2	CASSLGRGTGYTF	TGTGCCAGCAGCTTGGGCAGGGGGACTGGCTACACCTTC
TRBD1	NA	TRBV4-1	TRBJ1-5	CASSQVGGGVQPQHF	TGCGCCAGCAGCCAAGTTGGAGGGGGCGTTCAGCCCCAGCATTTT
NA	few	TRBV19	TRBJ2-3	CASSIDGRRTDTQYF	TGTGCCAGTAGTATAGACGGTCGCCGGACAGATACGCAGTATTTT
NA	NA	TRBV12-3/TRBV12-4	TRBJ2-7	CASSLERTYEQYF	TGTGCCAGCAGTTTAGAGCGCACCTACGAGCAGTACTTC
TRBD2	NA	TRBV18	TRBJ2-2	CASSPPAGVTGELFF	TGTGCCAGCTCACCACCGGCGGGGGTTACCGGGGAGCTGTTTTTT
NA	NA	TRBV12-5	TRBJ1-5	CASGLGQAPNQPQHF	TGTGCTAGTGGTTTGGGACAGGCCCCCAATCAGCCCCAGCATTTT
NA	once	TRBV20-1	TRBJ1-1	CSVSGMTEAFF	TGCAGTGTCTCCGGTATGACTGAAGCTTTCTTT
NA	NA	TRBV5-6	TRBJ2-7	CASSLSSGYEQYF	TGTGCCAGCAGCTTGTCATCCGGCTACGAGCAGTACTTC
TRBD2	NA	TRBV4-1	TRBJ2-1	CASSQRGLAEYNEQFF	TGCGCCAGCAGCCAACGTGGACTAGCGGAATACAATGAGCAGTTCTTC
TRBD1	NA	TRBV20-1	TRBJ2-3	CSASPRDRGSTDTQYF	TGCAGTGCTAGTCCAAGGGACAGAGGAAGCACAGATACGCAGTATTTT
NA	NA	TRBV7-9	TRBJ2-7	CASSQLSYEQYF	TGTGCCAGCAGCCAACTCTCCTACGAGCAGTACTTC
TRBD1	NA	TRBV4-1	TRBJ1-1	CASSRQTGGGTEAFF	TGCGCCAGCAGCCGCCAAACAGGGGGCGGCACTGAAGCTTTCTTT
NA	once	TRBV6-6	TRBJ1-1	CASSYPSTEAFF	TGTGCCAGCAGTTACCCCTCCACTGAAGCTTTCTTT
NA	NA	TRBV14	TRBJ2-5	CASSQGPIETQYF	TGTGCCAGCAGCCAAGGTCCAATAGAGACCCAGTACTTC
NA	NA	TRBV7-3	TRBJ1-1	CASSSSVRTEAFF	TGTGCCAGCAGCTCTTCGGTGAGGACTGAAGCTTTCTTT
NA	NA	TRBV7-2	TRBJ1-6	CASSLPGFGSYNSPLHF	TGTGCCAGCAGCTTACCAGGGTTTGGGTCCTATAATTCACCCCTCCACTTT
TRBD1	once	TRBV19	TRBJ1-5	CASSNGQGGGGNQPQHF	TGTGCCAGTAGCAACGGGCAGGGGGGAGGCGGCAATCAGCCCCAGCATTTT
NA	NA	TRBV11-2	TRBJ1-6	CASGGKALYNSPLHF	TGTGCCAGCGGGGGGAAGGCCCTCTATAATTCACCCCTCCACTTT
NA	NA	TRBV19	TRBJ1-5	CASSYREGQPQHF	TGTGCCAGTAGTTACAGGGAAGGTCAGCCCCAGCATTTT
TRBD1	NA	TRBV2	TRBJ1-5	CASSDTGGSQPQHF	TGTGCCAGCAGTGATACAGGGGGCAGTCAGCCCCAGCATTTT
NA	NA	TRBV5-4	TRBJ2-7	CASSPAAGAAYEQYF	TGTGCCAGCAGCCCAGCGGCGGGGGCGGCCTACGAGCAGTACTTC
NA	NA	TRBV7-2	TRBJ1-5	CASSLGGQQPQHF	TGTGCCAGCAGCTTAGGGGGACAACAGCCCCAGCATTTT
TRBD2	NA	TRBV7-2	TRBJ2-1	CASSLLGLASSYNEQFF	TGTGCCAGCAGCTTACTGGGACTAGCGAGCTCCTACAATGAGCAGTTCTTC
NA	NA	TRBV27	TRBJ1-6	CASSLRGINSPLHF	TGTGCCAGCAGTTTACGGGGTATTAATTCACCCCTCCACTTT
NA	NA	TRBV7-2	TRBJ2-7	CASTGQTYEQYF	TGTGCCAGCACCGGACAGACCTACGAGCAGTACTTC
TRBD1	NA	TRBV7-3	TRBJ1-1	CASSSRGHKGNTEAFF	TGTGCCAGCAGCTCCAGGGGGCATAAAGGGAACACTGAAGCTTTCTTT
NA	NA	TRBV29-1	TRBJ2-2	CSVEGQTGELFF	TGCAGCGTCGAGGGACAAACCGGGGAGCTGTTTTTT
NA	NA	TRBV2	TRBJ2-5	CASNGGTVETQYF	TGTGCCAGCAATGGCGGGACAGTAGAGACCCAGTACTTC
NA	once	TRBV3-1/TRBV3-2	TRBJ1-2	CASSRTTENYGYTF	TGTGCCAGCAGCCGGACGACAGAGAACTATGGCTACACCTTC
TRBD1	NA	TRBV6-4	TRBJ1-4	CASSESPQGAGEKLFF	TGTGCCAGCAGTGAATCACCGCAGGGGGCTGGGGAAAAACTGTTTTTT
TRBD1	NA	TRBV5-8	TRBJ1-6	CASTYSGQGYNSPLHF	TGTGCCAGCACCTACAGTGGACAGGGGTATAATTCACCCCTCCACTTT
NA	NA	TRBV7-2	TRBJ1-4	CASSLGTSEKLFF	TGTGCCAGCAGCCTAGGAACGAGTGAAAAACTGTTTTTT
TRBD1	NA	TRBV11-3	TRBJ2-2	CASSLAPTRDSFTGELFF	TGTGCCAGCAGCTTAGCCCCCACCCGGGACAGTTTCACCGGGGAGCTGTTTTTT
NA	NA	TRBV4-3	TRBJ2-5	CASSQEVGRGTQYF	TGCGCCAGCAGCCAGGAAGTGGGGCGGGGGACCCAGTACTTC
TRBD1	NA	TRBV5-1	TRBJ2-5	CASSPGTGGRETQYF	TGCGCCAGCAGCCCCGGGACAGGGGGCAGAGAGACCCAGTACTTC
NA	NA	TRBV21-1	TRBJ1-5	CASSNIEGRGNQPQHF	TGTGCCAGCAGCAATATAGAAGGGAGGGGCAATCAGCCCCAGCATTTT
TRBD2	NA	TRBV5-1	TRBJ2-3	CASSSREGDTQYF	TGCGCCAGCAGCTCCAGGGAGGGTGACACGCAGTATTTT
NA	NA	TRBV18	TRBJ2-5	CASSPGLGETQYF	TGTGCCAGCTCTCCGGGTTTGGGAGAGACCCAGTACTTC
TRBD1	NA	TRBV9	TRBJ2-7	CASSVGQFGEQYF	TGTGCCAGCAGCGTGGGACAGTTCGGCGAGCAGTACTTC
TRBD1	NA	TRBV19	TRBJ1-5	CASSEQGAGQPQHF	TGTGCCAGTAGTGAACAGGGGGCGGGTCAGCCCCAGCATTTT
TRBD1	few	TRBV4-1	TRBJ1-2	CASSQRDRDTLGYTF	TGCGCCAGCAGCCAACGGGACAGGGACACGTTGGGCTACACCTTC
NA	NA	TRBV18	TRBJ2-2	CASSPMRGELFF	TGTGCCAGCTCACCAATGCGAGGGGAGCTGTTTTTT
TRBD2	few	TRBV3-1/TRBV3-2	TRBJ2-3	CASSTVAGAADTQYF	TGTGCCAGCAGTACCGTAGCGGGGGCGGCAGATACGCAGTATTTT
NA	NA	TRBV30	TRBJ1-3	CAWSQGSSGNTIYF	TGTGCCTGGAGTCAGGGATCCTCTGGAAACACCATATATTTT
TRBD1	NA	TRBV28	TRBJ1-2	CASRTGTNYGYTF	TGTGCCAGCAGGACAGGGACTAACTATGGCTACACCTTC
NA	NA	TRBV7-3	TRBJ2-2	CASSLTGGRGTGELFF	TGTGCCAGCAGCTTGACCGGGGGGCGGGGCACCGGGGAGCTGTTTTTT
NA	NA	TRBV18	TRBJ2-5	CASSKTVQETQYF	TGTGCCAGCTCTAAGACTGTGCAAGAGACCCAGTACTTC